Listed below are T cell receptor beta chains from one sample, sequenced in a study of CD8+ T cells in alopecia areata. The method was immunoSEQ multiplex PCR; TCRdb's version includes in-frame clones alone and lacks a portion of them. The data show about 210,000 clones, over 40% seen once. The sample consisted of CD4+ T cells sorted from blood, taken at roughly week 36, from a patient treated with tofacitinib. These receptors were taken from a human donor with alopecia areata. The CDR3 runs from the conserved cysteine through the conserved F or W. A D gene is named only where the DNA matches it firmly. Clone sizes are given selectively: once, few, many, or a class where the clone is expanded.

V,size,D,J,CDR3,DNA
TRBV7-8,-,-,TRBJ1-5,CASSATGNNQPQHF,TGTGCCAGCAGCGCCACAGGGAACAATCAGCCCCAGCATTTT
TRBV30,few,-,TRBJ1-1,CAWSVGMGSSEAFF,TGTGCCTGGAGTGTAGGGATGGGATCTTCTGAAGCTTTCTTT
TRBV29-1,few,-,TRBJ2-7,CSVYGPADEQYF,TGCAGCGTTTACGGGCCCGCCGACGAGCAGTACTTC
TRBV29-1,-,TRBD1,TRBJ2-7,CSGGQGGEQYF,TGCAGCGGAGGACAGGGGGGAGAGCAGTACTTC
TRBV9,-,-,TRBJ2-5,CASSVAVGRPQYF,TGTGCCAGCAGCGTAGCTGTGGGCCGACCCCAGTACTTC
TRBV5-1,few,TRBD1,TRBJ1-1,CASSWGQTLSMNTEAFF,TGCGCCAGCAGCTGGGGACAGACTCTTTCAATGAACACTGAAGCTTTCTTT
TRBV29-1,-,-,TRBJ1-2,CSVRSGSNYGYTF,TGCAGCGTTAGATCTGGGTCAAACTATGGCTACACCTTC
TRBV15,many,-,TRBJ2-5,CATSRDKLSETQYF,TGTGCCACCAGCAGAGATAAGTTAAGTGAGACCCAGTACTTC
TRBV10-3,once,-,TRBJ1-1,CAISESTIGTEAFF,TGTGCCATCAGTGAGTCAACGATCGGCACTGAAGCTTTCTTT
TRBV29-1,-,-,TRBJ2-5,CSAETTRETQYF,TGCAGCGCTGAAACTACTAGAGAGACCCAGTACTTC
TRBV7-8,-,-,TRBJ2-5,CASSIGTSQETQYF,TGTGCCAGCAGCATCGGGACAAGCCAAGAGACCCAGTACTTC
TRBV7-9,medium-sized,-,TRBJ2-4,CASSLATSGQSLNIQYF,TGTGCCAGCAGCTTAGCTACTTCCGGACAGAGTTTGAACATTCAGTACTTC
TRBV7-2,-,TRBD2,TRBJ2-5,CASSRGASGEETQYF,TGTGCCAGCAGCCGCGGGGCTAGCGGGGAAGAGACCCAGTACTTC
TRBV30,few,-,TRBJ1-2,CAWSKGFGYGYTF,TGTGCCTGGAGTAAAGGGTTCGGCTATGGCTACACCTTC
TRBV5-1,-,-,TRBJ1-1,CASSLLPGNTEAFF,TGCGCCAGCAGCTTGTTACCCGGGAACACTGAAGCTTTCTTT
TRBV28,-,TRBD2,TRBJ2-7,CASSRLAGGLSYEQYF,TGTGCCAGCAGTAGACTAGCGGGAGGCCTTAGCTACGAGCAGTACTTC
TRBV7-8,-,TRBD1,TRBJ2-2,CASSETGGTWNTGELFF,TGTGCCAGCAGCGAGACAGGGGGCACATGGAACACCGGGGAGCTGTTTTTT
TRBV30,few,-,TRBJ1-2,CASYRSPHYGYTF,TGTGCCTCTTACAGGAGCCCCCACTATGGCTACACCTTC
TRBV7-2,-,-,TRBJ2-7,CASSLSSFRNEQYF,TGTGCCAGCAGCTTAAGTTCTTTCCGAAACGAGCAGTACTTC
TRBV6-5,-,-,TRBJ1-4,CASRGTVGEKLFF,TGTGCCAGCAGGGGTACAGTGGGTGAAAAACTGTTTTTT